Listed below are T cell receptor beta chains from one sample, sequenced in a study of regulatory T cells in long-lasting Graves disease. TCRdb reanalysed the multiplex PCR reads using MiXCR and keeps one entry per CDR3 protein. Of under 450,000 distinct CDR3 sequences detected, approximately 25% appear once; the ten largest clones hold approximately 27%. The material sequenced was peripheral blood mononuclear cells (PBMCs), taken when the disease was refractory, from a patient treated with antithyroid drugs. The receptor set was obtained from a woman aged 40-49 years with Graves disease. The CDR3 runs from the conserved cysteine through the conserved F or W. The D gene is left open where the match is weak. Clone size appears in some rows only: once, few, many, or a class for an expanded clone.

clone size,V gene,J gene,D gene,CDR3 DNA,CDR3 protein
.,TRBV7-9,TRBJ2-5,TRBD2,TGTGCCAGCAGCCTCCCCCGAGCTAGCGGGATACGGGAGACCCAGTACTTC,CASSLPRASGIRETQYF
many,TRBV11-2,TRBJ2-2,.,TGTGCCAGCAGCTTAACTCTACGGGACGAGAACACCGGGGAGCTGTTTTTT,CASSLTLRDENTGELFF
.,TRBV29-1,TRBJ2-1,.,TGCAGCGCCTCAGAGGGATCCCGCTCCTACAATGAGCAGTTCTTC,CSASEGSRSYNEQFF
many,TRBV28,TRBJ2-7,.,TGTGCCAGCAGCCGACCCCGCGACAGACTTGAATACGAGCAGTACTTC,CASSRPRDRLEYEQYF
.,TRBV28,TRBJ2-3,TRBD1,TGTGCCAGCTCGGGACAGTTCACAGATACGCAGTATTTT,CASSGQFTDTQYF
few,TRBV12-3/TRBV12-4,TRBJ1-1,.,TGTGCCAGCAGTTTTCGCCAGACGCCAGCCGGGGCTTTCTTT,CASSFRQTPAGAFF
few,TRBV20-1,TRBJ2-1,.,TGCAGTGCTAGAGAACTGAGTAATGAGCAGTTCTTC,CSARELSNEQFF
.,TRBV20-1,TRBJ2-7,TRBD2,TGCAGTGCTCCCGACCTACTAGCGGGAGGGTACGAGCAGTACTTC,CSAPDLLAGGYEQYF
many,TRBV12-3/TRBV12-4,TRBJ2-5,.,TGTGCCAGCAGTTTCCTGGGGCGACGGGAGACCCAGTACTTC,CASSFLGRRETQYF
few,TRBV3-1,TRBJ2-7,.,TGTGCCAGCAGAAATCCTACAGGGCCCCCGTACGAGCAGTACTTC,CASRNPTGPPYEQYF
many,TRBV6-1,TRBJ1-1,.,TGTGCCAGCAGCAAAGCGCAGATAGAAGCTTTCTTT,CASSKAQIEAFF
many,TRBV20-1,TRBJ2-7,.,TGCAGTGCAAGCCAAATACCCACCTCGTCCTCCGAGCAGTACTTC,CSASQIPTSSSEQYF
many,TRBV28,TRBJ1-1,.,TGTGCCAGCAGTCCTGACCGTAAAGCTTTCTTT,CASSPDRKAFF
many,TRBV12-3/TRBV12-4,TRBJ2-2,.,TGTGCCAGCAGTATAACAGGGACCAACACCGGGGAGCTGTTTTTT,CASSITGTNTGELFF
few,TRBV7-3,TRBJ1-3,TRBD1,TGTGCCAGCAGCGGCAGACAGGGCTTCCCTGGAAACACCATATATTTT,CASSGRQGFPGNTIYF
.,TRBV24-1,TRBJ2-2,.,TGTGCCACCAGTGATTTCCGCGACTACACCGGGGAGCTGTTTTTT,CATSDFRDYTGELFF
many,TRBV29-1,TRBJ2-7,TRBD2,TGCAGCGTTGAGGGGAGGGCGGGAAGTGGAGAGCAGTACTTC,CSVEGRAGSGEQYF
.,TRBV6-2/TRBV6-3,TRBJ2-2,.,TGTGCCAGCAGTGACTATAGGGGGTACGCCGGGGAGCTGTTTTTT,CASSDYRGYAGELFF
.,TRBV3-1,TRBJ1-2,.,TGTGCCAGCAGCCAAGCCACTTTCAAGACGGAGACCTTC,CASSQATFKTETF
many,TRBV28,TRBJ2-5,.,TGTGCCAGCAGTTTAACCAAAGGAGAGACCCAGTACTTC,CASSLTKGETQYF
.,TRBV10-2,TRBJ1-1,.,TGCGCCAGCAACGGAGAAGCTTTCTTT,CASNGEAFF
.,TRBV7-9,TRBJ2-7,TRBD2,TGTGCCAGCAGCTTAGTCCCCGGACTAGCTATGGGCGAGCAGTACTTC,CASSLVPGLAMGEQYF
.,TRBV11-1,TRBJ2-5,.,TGTGCCAGCAGCCCCTTGATAGGACTGGGTAACAAAGAGACCCAGTACTTC,CASSPLIGLGNKETQYF
many,TRBV2,TRBJ1-4,.,TGTGCCAGCAGTGGTTACAGGGCTTGGTCATATGAAAAACTGTTTTTT,CASSGYRAWSYEKLFF
few,TRBV3-1,TRBJ1-1,.,TGTGCCAGCAGCCAAGTTCTGTCCCCTGAAGCTTTCTTT,CASSQVLSPEAFF
few,TRBV13,TRBJ1-1,.,TGTGCCAGCAGCGTAAATATACACAGGGCTGGCACTGAAGCTTTCTTT,CASSVNIHRAGTEAFF
many,TRBV6-5,TRBJ2-6,TRBD1,TGTGCCAGCAGTTCGGGACAGCTCGCTGGGGCCAACGTCCTGACTTTC,CASSSGQLAGANVLTF
many,TRBV28,TRBJ2-7,.,TGTGCCAGCAGTTTCACAGGAGATCCCTACGAGCAGTACTTC,CASSFTGDPYEQYF
few,TRBV18,TRBJ2-7,.,TGTGCCAGCTCACGGGAAACCTACGAGCAGTACTTC,CASSRETYEQYF
few,TRBV7-2,TRBJ2-7,TRBD2,TGTGCCAGCAGCTTAGTAGGAGGACTAGCGGGACAGTACGAGCAGTACTTC,CASSLVGGLAGQYEQYF
few,TRBV7-3,TRBJ1-6,.,TGTGCCAGCAGCTTACGCCCGGTGGCAGACAATTCACCCCTCCACTTT,CASSLRPVADNSPLHF
.,TRBV18,TRBJ2-7,.,TGTGCCAGCTCACCGGGACTTCACTACGAGCAGTACTTC,CASSPGLHYEQYF
many,TRBV6-1,TRBJ1-5,TRBD1,TGTGCCAGCAGTCTGGGACAGGCTAATCAGCCCCAGCATTTT,CASSLGQANQPQHF
.,TRBV20-1,TRBJ1-1,TRBD1,TGCAGTGCTAGAGACCTACCGGGACAGGGGCTGAACACTGAAGCTTTCTTT,CSARDLPGQGLNTEAFF
many,TRBV28,TRBJ2-7,.,TGTGCCAGCCGCTCCTCATCCCCTAAGTACGAGCAGTACTTC,CASRSSSPKYEQYF
few,TRBV5-1,TRBJ2-7,TRBD2,TGCGCCAGCAGCTTGGGGGGACTAGCGGGAGTCGAGCAGTACTTC,CASSLGGLAGVEQYF
.,TRBV12-3/TRBV12-4,TRBJ2-5,TRBD2,TGTGCCAGCAGTCCCGGACTAGCGGTTAAAGAGACCCAGTACTTC,CASSPGLAVKETQYF
.,TRBV19,TRBJ2-1,.,TGTGCCAGTAGTATGGGTTACAATGAGCAGTTCTTC,CASSMGYNEQFF
.,TRBV6-1,TRBJ2-7,TRBD2,TGTGCCAGCAGGGGACTGGGACTAGCGAGCTCCTACGAGCAGTACTTC,CASRGLGLASSYEQYF